This T cell receptor (beta chain) was observed in a study of T cells after yellow fever vaccination. There are many counts of this clonotype. Its antigen is unidentified. Generation of TCR cDNA used 5'RACE template switching (which added a universal primer site and UMIs). TCRdb passed the 5' RACE reads through MiXCR, listing each CDR3 protein once. Of 250,000 or so distinct CDR3 sequences in the sample, 6.9% were seen once. CDR3 size: 14 residues. The V segment lost 5 bases and the J segment 2 bases; nucleotides outside the gene matches: 4. The germline CDR1 and CDR2 sequences are MNHEY and SVGEGT. Study findings and constraints: Of the clonotypes, a small share occurred in both CD4 and CD8 compartments. A faster peak, day 5 versus 15, was reached by the weaker secondary response.

This receptor was taken from a man between 25 and 39 years old who received the YFV17D yellow fever vaccine. Here the sequenced sample was CD4+ T cells sorted from PBMCs, taken 15 days after the yellow fever booster vaccination. The chain carries TRBV6-2 or TRBV6-3 and TRBJ2-7, with 9 bases matching TRBD1. CDR3 loop: CASSQTGGAYEQYF. The CDR3 DNA is TGTGCCAGCAGTCAAACAGGGGGCGCCTACGAGCAGTACTTC.